The 27 T cell receptor beta chains in this list originate from one sample, sequenced in a study of CD8 T cells in Susac syndrome. When the RNA was reverse transcribed, random hexamers were used with an input of roughly 0.5 to 1 ug. MiXCR, run by TCRdb on the immunoSEQ multiplex PCR reads, gives a single entry per CDR3 protein. This sample yields tens of thousands of distinct CDR3 sequences, of which approximately 93% are seen a single time; more than 0.45% belongs to the top ten. The material sequenced was CD8+ T cells from PBMCs. The receptors were gathered from a human donor in good health.

This chain uses TRBV13 with TRBJ2-1; 7 bases fit TRBD1. Germline values: CDR1 PRHDT, CDR2 FYEKMQ (reference sequence). V was pared by 5 bases and J by 0 bases, with 4 bases of the junction left unmatched. This CDR3 is built from 15 residues. The CDR3, as DNA: TGTGCCAGCAGCCCGGGACAGTCCTCCTACAATGAGCAGTTCTTC. This translates into CASSPGQSSYNEQFF.

This clonotype was detected once. This chain links TRBV27 with TRBJ2-4; 9 bases line up with TRBD2. The length of the CDR3 is 14 residues. Germline V lookup: CDR1 MNHEY, CDR2 SMNVEV (reference sequence). V lost 2 bases to trimming and J lost 8 bases; unmatched junction nucleotides: 4. CDR3 nucleotides: TGTGCCAGCAGTTTAATAGGCGGGGGGGACATTCAGTACTTC. Its protein product is CASSLIGGGDIQYF.

This clonotype was observed a single time. The genes are TRBV28 and TRBJ2-5; 10 nucleotides align to TRBD2. Germline CDR1 is MDHEN and CDR2 is SYDVKM. This CDR3 region has 17 residues. Trimming cost V 4 bases and J 5 bases; bases outside gene matches: 13. CDR3: CASSSLGLAEIEETQYF. The DNA of the CDR3 is TGTGCCAGCAGTTCCCTCGGACTAGCGGAAATCGAGGAGACCCAGTACTTC.

This chain uses TRBV29-1 with TRBJ2-7, with D unclear. V was clipped by 0 bases and J by 4 bases, with 10 bases between them. Germline V gene sequence: CDR1 SQVTM, CDR2 ANQGSEA. The CDR3 sequence is 13 residues long. The CDR3 DNA is TGCAGCGTTGAAGAGGGTAACTCATACGAGCAGTACTTC. Protein product: CSVEEGNSYEQYF.

Comment on this clonotype: A junction end diverges from the germline sequence, so it may reflect a read error. This chain joins TRBV10-3 and TRBJ2-1, with TRBD2 identical over 11 bases. This CDR3 comprises 18 residues. Per germline, CDR1 ENHRY and CDR2 SYGVKD. The CDR3, as DNA: TGTGCCATCAGTGAGCCCTTAGCGGGAGGGAGCTCCTACAATAAGCAGTTCTTC. It translates to CAISEPLAGGSSYNKQFF.

The V call is TRBV5-1, the J call TRBJ1-2, with 7 bases aligning to TRBD1. Germline assignment: CDR1 SGHRS and CDR2 YFSETQ. The CDR3 spans 14 residues. The V and J ends lost 4 bases and 4 bases, in that order; junction bases with no gene match: 7. In nucleotides, the CDR3 is TGCGCCAGCAGCCATGGGACAGCTGTCTATGGCTACACCTTC. Its protein product is CASSHGTAVYGYTF. Full variable domain (rest looked up from reference TRBV5-1 and TRBJ1-2): KAGVTQTPRYLIKTRGQQVTLSCSPISGHRSVSWYQQTPGQGLQFLFEYFSETQRNKGNFPGRFSGRQFSNSRSEMNVSTLELGDSALYLCASSHGTAVYGYTFGSGTRLTVV.

The chain carries TRBV11-2 and TRBJ2-1; D gene uncertain. This CDR3 contains 12 residues. Germline CDR1 SGHAT, CDR2 FQNNGV. V shed 1 base and J shed 8 bases, with 6 bases lying between them. As DNA, the CDR3 is TGTGCCAGCAGCTTAGCACCTTATGAGCAGTTCTTC. Translated, it gives CASSLAPYEQFF.

The chain carries TRBV20-1 and TRBJ2-1; 8 nucleotides line up with TRBD1. The CDR3 spans 15 residues. Germline lookup yields CDR1 DFQATT and CDR2 SNEGSKA (reference sequence). The J segment lost 5 bases and the V segment lost 3 bases, leaving 9 bases of the junction unmatched. The CDR3 bases are TGCAGTGCTAGTATTACCGGGACAGGAAACAATGAGCAGTTCTTC. This codes for CSASITGTGNNEQFF.

V and J are TRBV2 and TRBJ2-6; 8 bases map to TRBD2. This CDR3 has 15 residues. Unmatched junction bases numbered 4, after V lost 8 bases and J lost 1 base. Germline V gives CDR1 SNHLY, CDR2 FYNNEI. The CDR3 bases are TGTGCCAGCCCTAAGCGGGGGTCTGGGGCCAACGTCCTGACTTTC. Translation gives CASPKRGSGANVLTF.

This clonotype was observed a single time. This rearrangement joins TRBV5-5 to TRBJ2-7, with 10 bases that match TRBD2. The CDR3 runs to 16 residues. Trimming removed 4 bases from V and 3 bases from J; junction bases left unmatched: 10. The germline CDR1 and CDR2 sequences are SGHKS and YYEKEE (reference sequence). Here the CDR3 reads CASSPAGGPISYEQYF. CDR3 coding DNA: TGTGCCAGCAGCCCAGCGGGAGGGCCAATTAGCTACGAGCAGTACTTC. The whole variable domain, remainder taken from reference TRBV5-5 and TRBJ2-7, is DAGVTQSPTHLIKTRGQQVTLRCSPISGHKSVSWYQQVLGQGPQFIFQYYEKEERGRGNFPDRFSARQFPNYSSELNVNALLLGDSALYLCASSPAGGPISYEQYFGPGTRLTVT.

V usage is TRBV19 and J usage is TRBJ2-7; D gene uncertain. This CDR3 contains 15 residues. The germline CDR1 and CDR2 sequences are LNHDA and SQIVND (reference sequence). Trimming cost V 3 bases and J 0 bases, with 12 bases left between them. The CDR3 sequence is CASSIALPSSYEQYF. CDR3 nucleotides: TGTGCCAGTAGTATTGCACTCCCGAGCTCCTACGAGCAGTACTTC. The full variable domain, in which reference TRBV19 and TRBJ2-7 provide the parts outside the CDR3, is DGGITQSPKYLFRKEGQNVTLSCEQNLNHDAMYWYRQDPGQGLRLIYYSQIVNDFQKGDIAEGYSVSREKKESFPLTVTSAQKNPTAFYLCASSIALPSSYEQYFGPGTRLTVT.

This clonotype was detected only once. The chain employs TRBV2 and TRBJ2-7; D unclear. The CDR3 is 11 residues long. Per the germline V gene, CDR1 is SNHLY and CDR2 is FYNNEI. V lost 6 bases to trimming and J lost 0 bases, with 3 bases between them. CDR3 in DNA: TGTGCCAGCAGGGCCTCCTACGAGCAGTACTTC. It specifies CASRASYEQYF.

This clonotype was recorded only once. V is TRBV15 and J is TRBJ2-1; no reliable D call. V was clipped by 4 bases and J by 6 bases, with 7 bases between them. The germline V gene encodes CDR1 LNHNV and CDR2 YYDKDF (reference sequence). The length of the CDR3 is 12 residues. CDR3 loop: CATSTGSNEQFF. The DNA of the CDR3 is TGTGCCACCAGCACTGGCAGCAATGAGCAGTTCTTC.

This rearrangement joins TRBV7-9 to TRBJ2-7; the D gene is possibly TRBD2 (7 bases). CDR1 and CDR2 from the germline V gene are SEHNR and FQNEAQ (reference sequence). The length of the CDR3 is 15 residues. V lost 1 base, J lost 3 bases, and 13 bases lay in between. In DNA form, the CDR3 reads TGTGCCAGCAGCTTAGGGGGGGGCATTCTCTACGAGCAGTACTTC. Protein product: CASSLGGGILYEQYF.

The chain joins TRBV4-1 to TRBJ1-1, with a tentative D call TRBD1 (5 bases). The CDR3 runs 12 residues. Germline values: CDR1 MGHRA, CDR2 YSYEKL. Trimming took 6 bases from V and 6 from J, leaving 11 bases between them. CDR3 sequence: CASRGVKAEAFF. CDR3 bases: TGCGCCAGCAGGGGGGTAAAAGCTGAAGCTTTCTTT.

The V gene is TRBV29-1, the J gene TRBJ2-7; TRBD2 aligns across 12 bases. Losses at the gene ends were 0 bases for V and 4 bases for J; bases not matched to a gene: 4. The CDR3 spans 15 residues. The germline gives CDR1 SQVTM, CDR2 ANQGSEA. This CDR3 is CSVEDSLAGGYEQYF. The CDR3 bases are TGCAGCGTTGAAGACAGCCTAGCGGGAGGGTACGAGCAGTACTTC.

This clonotype was observed once. This chain links TRBV7-2 with TRBJ2-7, with TRBD2 matching over 8 bases. The germline gives CDR1 SGHTA, CDR2 FQGNSA. CDR3 length equals 16 residues. J lost 2 bases, V lost 5 bases, and 11 bases had no gene match. CDR3 sequence (DNA): TGTGCCAGCAGCCCGACTAGCGCCACCATTCCCTACGAGCAGTACTTC. Encoded protein: CASSPTSATIPYEQYF. Full variable domain (outside the CDR3, taken from reference TRBV7-2 and TRBJ2-7): GAGVSQSPSNKVTEKGKDVELRCDPISGHTALYWYRQSLGQGLEFLIYFQGNSAPDKSGLPSDRFSAERTGGSVSTLTIQRTQQEDSAVYLCASSPTSATIPYEQYFGPGTRLTVT.

This chain uses TRBV4-2 with TRBJ2-2; D perhaps matches TRBD2 (6 bases). V lost 1 base and J 8 bases, leaving 17 bases between the germline ends. This CDR3 region has 16 residues. The germline V gene encodes CDR1 LGHNA and CDR2 YNFKEQ. CDR3 protein: CASSQAFGGRGGELFF. The DNA for the CDR3 is TGTGCCAGCAGCCAAGCGTTCGGAGGGCGGGGAGGGGAGCTGTTTTTT.

V gene TRBV28 combines with J gene TRBJ2-7, with 9 bases lining up with TRBD1. Per germline, CDR1 MDHEN and CDR2 SYDVKM. The CDR3 runs 16 residues. V lost 1 base to trimming and J lost 3 bases; unmatched junction nucleotides: 7. DNA for the CDR3: TGTGCCAGCAGTTTATACCTGGGACAGGGCAACTACGAGCAGTACTTC. It codes for CASSLYLGQGNYEQYF.

The chain combines TRBV15 with TRBJ2-7; D gene ambiguous. This CDR3 contains 12 residues. V lost 5 bases, J lost 0 bases, and 5 bases lay in between. Germline assignment: CDR1 LNHNV and CDR2 YYDKDF (reference sequence). CDR3 amino acids: CATSLDSYEQYF. The CDR3 bases are TGTGCCACCAGCCTGGACTCCTACGAGCAGTACTTC. Together with reference TRBV15 and TRBJ2-7, the CDR3 gives the full variable domain: DAMVIQNPRYQVTQFGKPVTLSCSQTLNHNVMYWYQQKSSQAPKLLFHYYDKDFNNEADTPDNFQSRRPNTSFCFLDIRSPGLGDTAMYLCATSLDSYEQYFGPGTRLTVT.

The genes are TRBV28 and TRBJ1-1; a possible D gene is TRBD1 (5 bases). CDR1 and CDR2 from the germline V gene are MDHEN and SYDVKM. The CDR3 runs 18 residues. Trimming pared 4 bases from V and 4 bases from J, leaving 25 bases between. This CDR3 is CASSSRFGVPGEFTEAFF. In DNA, the CDR3 is TGTGCCAGCAGTTCCCGGTTCGGGGTACCGGGGGAGTTCACTGAAGCTTTCTTT.

The rearrangement links TRBV2 to TRBJ2-1; weak D call: TRBD1 (6 bases). Trimming removed 2 bases at V and 10 bases at J, with 18 bases between. The CDR3 is made up of 15 amino acids. Per germline, CDR1 SNHLY and CDR2 FYNNEI. CDR3 coding DNA: TGTGCCAGCAGTGAAATGGGGGCGGTTGAGCGGGAGCAGTTCTTC. Protein product: CASSEMGAVEREQFF.

This chain joins TRBV20-1 and TRBJ2-3; 7 bases agree with TRBD2. This CDR3 region has 15 residues. Per germline, CDR1 DFQATT and CDR2 SNEGSKA (reference sequence). Trimming removed 3 bases from V and 0 bases from J; junction bases left unmatched: 6. The CDR3 is CSASPSGISTDTQYF. CDR3 in DNA: TGCAGTGCTAGCCCCAGCGGGATTAGCACAGATACGCAGTATTTT.

This CDR3 reads CASGLVEQFF. DNA for the CDR3: TGTGCCAGCGGCCTAGTTGAGCAGTTCTTC. The chain joins TRBV5-6 to TRBJ2-1; D call uncertain. V gave up 7 bases and J gave up 9 bases, with 8 bases separating them. Germline V gene sequence: CDR1 SGHDT, CDR2 YYEEEE. The CDR3 loop spans 10 amino acids.

This chain uses TRBV20-1 with TRBJ2-3; possibly TRBD2 for D (5 bases). The CDR3 spans 15 residues. V was clipped by 4 bases and J by 2 bases, with 16 bases between them. The germline V gene encodes CDR1 DFQATT and CDR2 SNEGSKA (reference sequence). The CDR3 DNA reads TGCAGTGCTACCGAACTAGGTTCGGCCACAGATACGCAGTATTTT. Translation gives CSATELGSATDTQYF.

V gene TRBV28 combines with J gene TRBJ2-7; 9 bases align to TRBD1. CDR1 is MDHEN, CDR2 SYDVKM, per germline. V was pared by 8 bases and J by 3 bases, with 11 bases of the junction left unmatched. The CDR3 is made up of 15 amino acids. Written as DNA, the CDR3 is TGTGCCAGCTCCGCTTTTCCGGGACAGGGCTACGAGCAGTACTTC. Translation: CASSAFPGQGYEQYF.

V usage is TRBV7-2 and J usage is TRBJ2-7, with D perhaps TRBD1 (6 bases). CDR3 length: 14 amino acids. CDR1 is SGHTA and CDR2 is FQGNSA in the germline V gene. Trimming pared 8 bases from V and 0 bases from J, leaving 14 bases between. The CDR3 DNA sequence: TGTGCCAGCTCTGAAATGGACAGCTCCTACGAGCAGTACTTC. Amino acid sequence: CASSEMDSSYEQYF.